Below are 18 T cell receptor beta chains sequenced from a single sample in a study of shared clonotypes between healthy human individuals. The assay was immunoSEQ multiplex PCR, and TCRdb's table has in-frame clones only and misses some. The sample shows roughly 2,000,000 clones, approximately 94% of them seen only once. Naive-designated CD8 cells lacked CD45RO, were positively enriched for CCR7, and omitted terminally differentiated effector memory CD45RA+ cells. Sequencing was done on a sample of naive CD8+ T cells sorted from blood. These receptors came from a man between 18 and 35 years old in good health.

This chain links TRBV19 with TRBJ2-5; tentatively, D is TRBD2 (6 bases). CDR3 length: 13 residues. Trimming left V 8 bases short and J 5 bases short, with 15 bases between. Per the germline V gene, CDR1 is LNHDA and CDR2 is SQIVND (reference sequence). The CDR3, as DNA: TGTGCCAGTCGCCCCACTAGCATGGAGACCCAGTACTTC. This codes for CASRPTSMETQYF.

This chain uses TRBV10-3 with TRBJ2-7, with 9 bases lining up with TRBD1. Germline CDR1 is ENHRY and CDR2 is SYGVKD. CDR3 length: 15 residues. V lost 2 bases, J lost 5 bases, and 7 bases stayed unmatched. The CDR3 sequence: CAISETGTGINEQYF. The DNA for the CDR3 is TGTGCCATCAGTGAGACCGGGACAGGGATCAACGAGCAGTACTTC.

This chain's CDR3 is CASSPPETQYF. The DNA of the CDR3 is TGTGCCAGCAGCCCTCCAGAGACCCAGTACTTC. The gene calls are TRBV7-9 and TRBJ2-5; D not resolved. The CDR3 has 11 amino acids. V lost 5 bases and J lost 4, with 5 bases in between. CDR1 is SEHNR, CDR2 FQNEAQ, per germline (reference sequence).

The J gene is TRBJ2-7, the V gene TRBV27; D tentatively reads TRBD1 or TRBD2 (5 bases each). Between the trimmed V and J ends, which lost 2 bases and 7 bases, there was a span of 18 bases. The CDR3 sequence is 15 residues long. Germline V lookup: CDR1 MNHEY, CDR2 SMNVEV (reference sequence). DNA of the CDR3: TGTGCCAGCAGTTTAGGGCCAGGGAGTTCGAGGGAGCAGTACTTC. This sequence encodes CASSLGPGSSREQYF.

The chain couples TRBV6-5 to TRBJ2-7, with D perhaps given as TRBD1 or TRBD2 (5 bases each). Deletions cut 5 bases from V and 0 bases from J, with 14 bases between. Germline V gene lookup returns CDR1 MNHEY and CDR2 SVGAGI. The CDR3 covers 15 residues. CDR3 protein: CASSQNSGSSYEQYF. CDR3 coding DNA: TGTGCCAGCAGTCAGAACTCAGGGAGCTCCTACGAGCAGTACTTC.

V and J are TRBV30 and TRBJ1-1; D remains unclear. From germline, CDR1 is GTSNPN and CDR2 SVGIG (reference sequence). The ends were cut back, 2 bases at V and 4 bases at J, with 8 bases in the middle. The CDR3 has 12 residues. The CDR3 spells CAWSPVGTEAFF. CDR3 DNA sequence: TGTGCCTGGAGTCCCGTGGGCACTGAAGCTTTCTTT.

The CDR3 sequence: CASSPYLAGTDEQYF. The CDR3 coding sequence is TGTGCCAGCAGCCCTTATTTGGCAGGAACCGACGAGCAGTACTTC. This chain joins TRBV27 and TRBJ2-7, with D hard to call. This CDR3 contains 15 residues. Germline V gene data show CDR1 as MNHEY and CDR2 as SMNVEV (reference sequence). Between the trimmed V and J ends, which lost 6 bases and 5 bases, there was a span of 20 bases.

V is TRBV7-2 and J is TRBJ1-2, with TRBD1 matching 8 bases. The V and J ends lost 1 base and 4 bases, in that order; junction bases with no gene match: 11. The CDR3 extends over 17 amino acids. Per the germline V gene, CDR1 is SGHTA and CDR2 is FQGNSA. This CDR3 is CASSLDADRESFYGYTF. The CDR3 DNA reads TGTGCCAGCAGCTTAGATGCGGACAGGGAATCTTTCTATGGCTACACCTTC.

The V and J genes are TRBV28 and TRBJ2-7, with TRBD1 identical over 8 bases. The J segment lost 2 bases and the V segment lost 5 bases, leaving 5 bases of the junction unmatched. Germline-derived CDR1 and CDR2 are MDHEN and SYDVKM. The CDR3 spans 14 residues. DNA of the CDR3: TGTGCCAGCAGTATCCTACAGGGGGCCTACGAGCAGTACTTC. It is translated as CASSILQGAYEQYF.

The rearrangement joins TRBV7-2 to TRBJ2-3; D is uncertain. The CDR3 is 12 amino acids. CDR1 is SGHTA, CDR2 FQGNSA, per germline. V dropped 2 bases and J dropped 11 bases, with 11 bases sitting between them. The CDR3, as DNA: TGTGCCAGCAGCTTAACTGGAGTAGAGCAGTATTTT. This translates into CASSLTGVEQYF.

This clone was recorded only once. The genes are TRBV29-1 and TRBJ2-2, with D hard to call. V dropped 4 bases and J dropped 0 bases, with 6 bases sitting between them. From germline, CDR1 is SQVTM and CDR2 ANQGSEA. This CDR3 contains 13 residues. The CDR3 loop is CSVVQPNTGELFF. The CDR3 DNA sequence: TGCAGCGTTGTACAGCCGAACACCGGGGAGCTGTTTTTT.

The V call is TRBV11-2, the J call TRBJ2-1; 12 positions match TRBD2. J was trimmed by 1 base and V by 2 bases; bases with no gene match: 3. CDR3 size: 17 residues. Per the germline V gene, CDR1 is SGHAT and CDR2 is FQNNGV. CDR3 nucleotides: TGTGCCAGCAGCTTACTGGGACTAGCGGGTTCCTACAATGAGCAGTTCTTC. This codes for CASSLLGLAGSYNEQFF.

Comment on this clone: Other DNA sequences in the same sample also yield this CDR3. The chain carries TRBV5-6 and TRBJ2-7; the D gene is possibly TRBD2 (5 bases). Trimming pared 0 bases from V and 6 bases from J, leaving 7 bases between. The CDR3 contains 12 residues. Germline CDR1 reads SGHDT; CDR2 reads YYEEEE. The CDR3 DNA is TGTGCCAGCAGCTTGGGTGGGAGCGAGCAGTACTTC. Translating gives CASSLGGSEQYF.

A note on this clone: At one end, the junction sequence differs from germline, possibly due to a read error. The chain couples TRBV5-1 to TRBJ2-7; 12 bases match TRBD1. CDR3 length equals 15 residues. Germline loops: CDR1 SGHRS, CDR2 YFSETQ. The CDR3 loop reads CASSPGTGGPYLVVF. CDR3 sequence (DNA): TGCGCCAGCAGCCCTGGGACAGGGGGCCCCTATCTGGTGGTCTTC. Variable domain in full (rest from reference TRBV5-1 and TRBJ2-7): KAGVTQTPRYLIKTRGQQVTLSCSPISGHRSVSWYQQTPGQGLQFLFEYFSETQRNKGNFPGRFSGRQFSNSRSEMNVSTLELGDSALYLCASSPGTGGPYLVVFGPGTRLTVT.

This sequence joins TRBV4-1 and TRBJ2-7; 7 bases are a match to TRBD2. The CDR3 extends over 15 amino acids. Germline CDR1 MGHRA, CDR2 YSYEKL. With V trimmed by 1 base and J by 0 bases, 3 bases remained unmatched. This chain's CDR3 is CASSQGREVSYEQYF. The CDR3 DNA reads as TGCGCCAGCAGCCAAGGACGGGAGGTCTCCTACGAGCAGTACTTC.

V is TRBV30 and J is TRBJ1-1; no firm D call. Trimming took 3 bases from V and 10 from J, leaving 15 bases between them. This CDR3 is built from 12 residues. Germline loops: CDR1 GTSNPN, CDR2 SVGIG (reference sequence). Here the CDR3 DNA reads TGTGCCTGGAGGGACCCCGGGCCCCCAGCTTTCTTT. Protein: CAWRDPGPPAFF.

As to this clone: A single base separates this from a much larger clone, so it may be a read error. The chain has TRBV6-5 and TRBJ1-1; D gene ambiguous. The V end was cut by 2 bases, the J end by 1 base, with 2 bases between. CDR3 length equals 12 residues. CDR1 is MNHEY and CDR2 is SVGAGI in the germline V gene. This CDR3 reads CASSYRNTEAFF. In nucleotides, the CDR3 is TGTGCCAGCAGTTACAGGAACACTGAAGCTTTCTTT.

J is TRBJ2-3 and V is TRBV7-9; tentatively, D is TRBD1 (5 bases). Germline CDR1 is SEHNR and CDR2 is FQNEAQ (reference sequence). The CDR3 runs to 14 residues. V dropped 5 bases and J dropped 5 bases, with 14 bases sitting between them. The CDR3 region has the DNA TGTGCCAGCAGCCCAGCCGACAGTCAAGATACGCAGTATTTT. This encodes CASSPADSQDTQYF.